Here is one TCR beta chain with its context. No antigen is known for it. No base qualities exist here, and no much larger clone lies one base off it. The sample belongs to a study of metastatic and nonmetastatic thyroid tumors (TCRdb year 2020). Study-level background: Repertoires from peripheral blood and from tumor or nodule tissue samples of malignant and benign thyroid patients were compared. Overall results and qualifications from the work: In both blood and tumor samples, TCR beta diversity was reported to be significantly higher in malignant tumors than in benign nodules.

Libraries came from PCR. Data came from an Illumina HiSeq 4000. High-throughput sequencing was used to profile the CDR3 region of the TCR beta-chain in every patient. As for how the authors treated the data: Drawing on CDR3 differences between clinicopathological groups, the researchers built a classifier meant to tell apart patients with distant-metastatic papillary thyroid cancer. The Shannon index was used to measure repertoire diversity, and the Morisita-Horn index was used to measure how similar tumor and blood repertoires were. TCRdb passed the public sequencing reads through fastp at Q25 and MiXCR, retaining productive beta sequences. Clone size and V and J calls follow TCRdb, not the original study. This sample has about 35,000 clones in its table, and about 32% of those were observed once. Of the sample, roughly 16% is held by the ten largest clones. Before undergoing thyroid surgery, none of the patients had been given any kind of treatment. Using T-cell receptor beta sequencing, the researchers looked back retrospectively at clinical samples from patients, gathered between the early 2010s and the late 2010s.

Per the germline V gene, SGHAT is the CDR1 and FQNNGV is the CDR2. Inclusive of the bounding cysteine and phenylalanine, the CDR3 is 16 residues long. Only the CDR3 portion is preserved as DNA: 48 bases, with reading frame beginning at the first base. Deletion took 5 bases off V and 0 bases off J, with a span of 16 bases between the germline ends. The rearranged segments are TRBV11-2 and TRBJ2-5, with the D gene uncertain. This sequence originates from a female donor with papillary thyroid cancer or a benign thyroid nodule (not recorded which). Some clones in this sample may be carry-over from other donors' samples. The sample consisted of tumor tissue. The CDR3 region: CASSTNRRNYQETQYF. The DNA is TGTGCCAGCAGCACGAACCGCAGGAATTACCAAGAGACCCAGTACTTC.